This paragraph covers one TCR beta chain sequence. The record originates from a study of technical replicates of blood from a handful of donors. Data came from immunoSEQ multiplex PCR; TCRdb stores just in-frame clones and leaves some out. The sample yields approximately 81,000 clones, 70% to 90% seen once. The V segment lost 5 bases and the J segment 6 bases; nucleotides outside the gene matches: 5. The CDR3 length is 14 residues. In germline, CDR1 is SGHTA, CDR2 FQGTGA. The TCR sequence derives from a human donor in good health. Some clones in this sample may be carry-over from other donors' samples. Specimen: PBMCs. V is TRBV7-3 and J is TRBJ2-2; 8 bases fit TRBD1. CDR3 nucleotides: TGTGCCAGCAGCCTCCTACAGGGGGCCGGGGAGCTGTTTTTT. Protein product: CASSLLQGAGELFF.